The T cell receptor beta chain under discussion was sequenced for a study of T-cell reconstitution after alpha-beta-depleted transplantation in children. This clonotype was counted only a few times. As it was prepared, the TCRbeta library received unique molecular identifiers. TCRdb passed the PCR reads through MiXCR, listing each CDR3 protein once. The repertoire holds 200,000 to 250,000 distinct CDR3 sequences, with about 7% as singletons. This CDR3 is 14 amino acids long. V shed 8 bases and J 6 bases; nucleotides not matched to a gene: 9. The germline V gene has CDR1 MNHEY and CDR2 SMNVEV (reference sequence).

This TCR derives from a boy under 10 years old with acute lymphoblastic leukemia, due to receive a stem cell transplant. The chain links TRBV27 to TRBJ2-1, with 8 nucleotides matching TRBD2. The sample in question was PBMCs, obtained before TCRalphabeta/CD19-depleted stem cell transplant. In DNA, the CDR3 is TGTGCCAGCGGTCGGGGGGGGGACCCCAATGAGCAGTTCTTC. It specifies CASGRGGDPNEQFF.